One sample yielded the 22 T cell receptor beta chains listed below, sequenced in a study of cytomegalovirus exposure and HLA in healthy donors. Researchers ran the PCR with 60 Vbeta and 13 Jbeta primers. Sequenced by immunoSEQ multiplex PCR; TCRdb stores in-frame clones only, minus some. The sample has about 130,000 clones, approximately 85% seen once. Sample: PBMCs. The source is a boy under 18 in good health and CMV-seronegative.

This chain connects TRBV7-2 to TRBJ2-1; TRBD2 aligns across 12 bases. The CDR3 extends over 16 amino acids. Germline CDR1 reads SGHTA; CDR2 reads FQGNSA. Trimming at V came to 1 base and at J to 6 bases, leaving 4 bases not matched to a gene. This CDR3 is CASSLVASGRGNEQFF. CDR3 sequence (DNA): TGTGCCAGCAGCTTAGTAGCTAGCGGGAGGGGCAATGAGCAGTTCTTC.

The chain joins TRBV5-4 to TRBJ2-1; 14 bases are shared with TRBD2. This CDR3 has 15 residues. Per the germline V gene, CDR1 is SGHNT and CDR2 is YYREEE (reference sequence). V was pared by 3 bases and J by 7 bases, with 3 bases of the junction left unmatched. The CDR3 bases are TGTGCCAGCAGCTCCGGGACTAGCGGGAGTAATGAGCAGTTCTTC. It specifies CASSSGTSGSNEQFF.

The chain has TRBV25-1 and TRBJ1-2, with a possible D match to TRBD1 (5 bases). The V gene lost 1 base and the J gene lost 1 base, with 7 bases spanning the gap. Germline CDR1 and CDR2: MGHDK and SYGVNS. CDR3 length equals 14 residues. The CDR3 reads CASSESQVNYGYTF. Written as DNA, the CDR3 is TGTGCCAGCAGTGAATCACAGGTTAACTATGGCTACACCTTC.

The chain employs TRBV7-2 and TRBJ1-2; TRBD1 aligns across 7 bases. The junction had 6 bases not matched to a gene; V was cut back by 5 bases and J by 6 bases. In germline, CDR1 is SGHTA, CDR2 FQGNSA. This CDR3 is built from 13 residues. The CDR3 here is CASSPDRLDGYTF. CDR3 in DNA: TGTGCCAGCAGCCCGGACAGGCTCGATGGCTACACCTTC.

The genes are TRBV7-9 and TRBJ2-5; a weak D match, TRBD2 (6 bases). V was pared by 1 base and J by 5 bases, with 14 bases between. Germline V gives CDR1 SEHNR, CDR2 FQNEAQ (reference sequence). The CDR3 consists of 15 residues. CDR3 bases: TGTGCCAGCAGCTTAGTTTCCGGGGCGGGGGAGACCCAGTACTTC. Amino acids: CASSLVSGAGETQYF. The whole variable domain, filled in from reference TRBV7-9 and TRBJ2-5, reads DTGVSQNPRHKITKRGQNVTFRCDPISEHNRLYWYRQTLGQGPEFLTYFQNEAQLEKSRLLSDRFSAERPKGSFSTLEIQRTEQGDSAMYLCASSLVSGAGETQYFGPGTRLLVL.

This clone turned up a few times. The J gene is TRBJ1-1, the V gene TRBV19, with 7 bases that match TRBD1. Unmatched junction bases numbered 7, after V lost 6 bases and J lost 0 bases. Per the germline V gene, CDR1 is LNHDA and CDR2 is SQIVND (reference sequence). This CDR3 comprises 15 residues. The CDR3 region is CASSLRQGLNTEAFF. The CDR3, as DNA: TGTGCCAGTAGCCTCAGACAGGGATTGAACACTGAAGCTTTCTTT. The full variable domain, with the rest looked up from reference TRBV19 and TRBJ1-1, is DGGITQSPKYLFRKEGQNVTLSCEQNLNHDAMYWYRQDPGQGLRLIYYSQIVNDFQKGDIAEGYSVSREKKESFPLTVTSAQKNPTAFYLCASSLRQGLNTEAFFGQGTRLTVV.

This clone was found once. The CDR3 is CATSLRTGELFF. DNA of the CDR3: TGTGCCACCTCCCTACGGACCGGGGAGCTGTTTTTT. This chain joins TRBV5-8 and TRBJ2-2, with unresolved D. Trimming shortened V by 9 bases and J by 5 bases, and 11 bases separated the two germline ends. Germline V gives CDR1 SGHTS, CDR2 YDEGEE. The CDR3 runs to 12 residues.

The rearrangement uses TRBV6-1 and TRBJ2-1, with D unresolved. The CDR3 totals 14 residues. V lost 2 bases, J lost 6 bases, and 11 bases lay in between. Germline V CDR1 and CDR2: MNHNS, SASEGT. CDR3 DNA: TGTGCCAGCAGTGAAAAGGCTAGAAGCAATGAGCAGTTCTTC. It yields the protein CASSEKARSNEQFF.

The chain carries TRBV5-6 and TRBJ2-1, with D maybe TRBD2 (7 bases). The V end lost 4 bases, the J end lost 9 bases, and 17 bases lay between the germline ends. This CDR3 has 14 amino acids. Germline-derived CDR1 and CDR2 are SGHDT and YYEEEE. The CDR3 spells CASSPGGHSGEQFF. As DNA, the CDR3 is TGTGCCAGCAGCCCCGGGGGGCATTCGGGTGAGCAGTTCTTC.

This chain uses TRBV6-5 with TRBJ1-1, with D perhaps matching TRBD1 (6 bases). The CDR3 contains 14 residues. Germline V lookup: CDR1 MNHEY, CDR2 SVGAGI. Trimming cost V 0 bases and J 3 bases, with 8 bases left between them. CDR3 region: CASSYSKGDTEAFF. For the CDR3, the DNA is TGTGCCAGCAGTTACTCGAAGGGGGACACTGAAGCTTTCTTT.

The rearrangement uses TRBV5-6 and TRBJ1-5; TRBD1 is a possible D gene (5 bases). This CDR3 comprises 14 residues. CDR1 and CDR2 (germline): SGHDT, YYEEEE. V was cut by 3 bases and J by 4 bases, with 11 bases left in between. The CDR3 nucleotides read TGTGCCAGCAGCTGGGGCGACCGTAATCAGCCCCAGCATTTT. Translation: CASSWGDRNQPQHF.

The V gene is TRBV7-9, the J gene TRBJ2-7; TRBD2 is a possible D gene (5 bases). The CDR3 is 15 residues long. Germline lookup yields CDR1 SEHNR and CDR2 FQNEAQ (reference sequence). Trimming removed 5 bases at V and 3 bases at J, with 17 bases between. The CDR3, as DNA: TGTGCCAGCAGCCCCGGGGTAGCAACGGTCTACGAGCAGTACTTC. It encodes CASSPGVATVYEQYF.

The rearrangement uses TRBV18 and TRBJ2-7; 9 nucleotides match TRBD2. After removal of 3 bases from V and 2 bases from J, the junction contained 8 bases not matched to a gene. CDR1 is KGHSH and CDR2 is LQKENI in the germline V gene. There are 16 residues in the CDR3. The CDR3 sequence: CASSPETSGGAYEQYF. The CDR3 DNA reads as TGTGCCAGCTCACCGGAGACTAGCGGAGGGGCCTACGAGCAGTACTTC.

The rearrangement uses TRBV30 and TRBJ1-2; no firm D call. V lost 4 bases and J 4 bases, leaving 22 bases between the germline ends. This CDR3 contains 16 residues. In germline, CDR1 is GTSNPN, CDR2 SVGIG (reference sequence). The CDR3 DNA follows: TGTGCCTGGATGCCGCCAGTAGCAACCGGTCCCTATGGCTACACCTTC. Translation: CAWMPPVATGPYGYTF.

This clone appeared a few times. The V gene is TRBV6-5, the J gene TRBJ2-3; D not resolved. V lost 5 bases and J 2 bases, leaving 8 bases between the germline ends. Per the germline V gene, CDR1 is MNHEY and CDR2 is SVGAGI. The CDR3 contains 13 residues. CDR3 protein: CASSARDTDTQYF. CDR3 sequence (DNA): TGTGCCAGCAGTGCCCGAGACACAGATACGCAGTATTTT.

V and J are TRBV4-3 and TRBJ2-5; TRBD1 aligns across 7 bases. With 1 base clipped from V and 2 bases from J, the junction kept 4 bases outside the gene matches. This CDR3 comprises 15 residues. Germline V gene sequence: CDR1 LGHNA, CDR2 YSLEER. The CDR3 sequence: CASSQGRGFQETQYF. The DNA of the CDR3 is TGCGCCAGCAGCCAAGGCAGGGGGTTTCAAGAGACCCAGTACTTC.

The V and J genes are TRBV6-1 and TRBJ1-1; tentatively, D is TRBD1 (6 bases). Trimming stripped 4 bases from V and 1 base from J, with 13 bases between. This CDR3 comprises 15 residues. Germline V CDR1 and CDR2: MNHNS, SASEGT. The CDR3 coding sequence is TGTGCCAGCAGTGCCCACAGGGCTCAGAACACTGAAGCTTTCTTT. This translates into CASSAHRAQNTEAFF.

The J gene is TRBJ1-2, the V gene TRBV7-8; D ambiguous. V was clipped by 5 bases and J by 0 bases, with 13 bases between them. The CDR3 consists of 15 residues. Germline V gene sequence: CDR1 SGHVS, CDR2 FQNEAQ. For the CDR3, the DNA is TGTGCCAGCAGCCTGGGCAGGAACACTAACTATGGCTACACCTTC. Its translation is CASSLGRNTNYGYTF.

V is TRBV6-1 and J is TRBJ2-1, with 8 bases aligning to TRBD1. Trimming at V came to 3 bases and at J to 3 bases, leaving 4 bases not matched to a gene. The V gene's germline CDR1 is MNHNS and CDR2 SASEGT. The CDR3 has 15 amino acids. CDR3 sequence (DNA): TGTGCCAGCAGTGACCAAGACAGGGGCTACAATGAGCAGTTCTTC. Translation gives CASSDQDRGYNEQFF.

The rearrangement uses TRBV19 and TRBJ2-7, with a tentative D call TRBD2 (6 bases). The CDR3 is made up of 13 amino acids. Germline CDR1 and CDR2: LNHDA and SQIVND (reference sequence). V lost 10 bases, J lost 6 bases, and 19 bases lay in between. CDR3 in DNA: TGTGCCACCACCCCCCCTAGGGGACTCGAGCAGTACTTC. This encodes CATTPPRGLEQYF.

The rearrangement uses TRBV19 and TRBJ1-1; D is perhaps TRBD1 (6 bases). The CDR3 has 18 residues. Trimming stripped 5 bases from V and 2 bases from J, with 24 bases between. CDR1 is LNHDA, CDR2 SQIVND, per germline (reference sequence). This CDR3 reads CASSPRWIPGQTNTEAFF. CDR3 nucleotide sequence: TGTGCCAGTAGTCCCCGTTGGATTCCCGGACAGACAAACACTGAAGCTTTCTTT.

CDR3 protein: CASSPGVSYEQYF. CDR3 DNA sequence: TGCGCCAGCAGTCCGGGGGTCTCCTACGAGCAGTACTTC. The chain combines TRBV5-1 with TRBJ2-7, with a weak D call TRBD2 (6 bases). The CDR3 has 13 amino acids. CDR1 and CDR2 (germline): SGHRS, YFSETQ. V dropped 5 bases and J dropped 0 bases, with 9 bases sitting between them.